The rows below give T cell receptor beta chains drawn from one sample of a study of shared clonotypes between healthy human individuals. Profiled with immunoSEQ multiplex PCR; TCRdb holds only in-frame clones, not every one. The repertoire includes over 2 million clones, approximately 95% of them detected once, and under 0.15% sits in the top ten. Material: naive CD4+ T cells sorted from blood. The receptors come from a man younger than 30 in good health. Each CDR3 is given with its conserved first and last residue. A D gene is named only where the DNA matches it firmly. Not every row has a clone size; where given, it reads once, few, many or a size class.

clone_size: NA; d_call: NA; v_call: TRBV20-1; j_call: TRBJ2-7; cdr3_aa: CSARVAPEQYF; cdr3_nt: TGCAGTGCTAGAGTGGCCCCCGAGCAGTACTTC
clone_size: NA; d_call: NA; v_call: TRBV7-3; j_call: TRBJ1-6; cdr3_aa: CASSLLHSNSPLHF; cdr3_nt: TGTGCCAGCAGCCTCCTACATTCTAATTCACCCCTCCACTTT
clone_size: NA; d_call: NA; v_call: TRBV13; j_call: TRBJ1-2; cdr3_aa: CASSEGHYNYGYTF; cdr3_nt: TGTGCCAGCAGCGAGGGACATTATAACTATGGCTACACCTTC
clone_size: NA; d_call: TRBD1; v_call: TRBV5-1; j_call: TRBJ1-1; cdr3_aa: CASRRGTGKSNTEAFF; cdr3_nt: TGCGCCAGCAGACGAGGGACAGGGAAATCGAACACTGAAGCTTTCTTT
clone_size: NA; d_call: NA; v_call: TRBV6-1; j_call: TRBJ2-7; cdr3_aa: CASTPGRVPTNEQYF; cdr3_nt: TGTGCCAGCACCCCAGGACGGGTACCTACTAACGAGCAGTACTTC
clone_size: once; d_call: TRBD1; v_call: TRBV4-1; j_call: TRBJ2-7; cdr3_aa: CANTGDIDEQYF; cdr3_nt: TGCGCCAATACAGGGGACATCGACGAGCAGTACTTC
clone_size: NA; d_call: TRBD2; v_call: TRBV7-9; j_call: TRBJ2-5; cdr3_aa: CASSTHRDYWKTQYF; cdr3_nt: TGTGCCAGCAGCACGCACCGGGACTACTGGAAGACCCAGTACTTC
clone_size: NA; d_call: TRBD1; v_call: TRBV12-5; j_call: TRBJ2-3; cdr3_aa: CASGLGTGLDTQYF; cdr3_nt: TGTGCTAGTGGTTTGGGGACAGGTCTAGATACGCAGTATTTT
clone_size: many; d_call: NA; v_call: TRBV18; j_call: TRBJ2-6; cdr3_aa: CASSTESGANVLTF; cdr3_nt: TGTGCCAGCTCAACGGAATCTGGGGCCAACGTCCTGACTTTC
clone_size: NA; d_call: NA; v_call: TRBV18; j_call: TRBJ2-5; cdr3_aa: CASSPSSETQYF; cdr3_nt: TGTGCCAGCTCACCCAGTTCGGAGACCCAGTACTTC
clone_size: NA; d_call: NA; v_call: TRBV2; j_call: TRBJ1-2; cdr3_aa: CASSESLSGARGYTF; cdr3_nt: TGTGCCAGCAGTGAATCCTTGTCGGGGGCTCGAGGCTACACCTTC
clone_size: NA; d_call: TRBD2; v_call: TRBV7-2; j_call: TRBJ2-5; cdr3_aa: CATHRGGSQTQYF; cdr3_nt: TGTGCCACCCACCGGGGGGGCAGCCAGACCCAGTACTTC
clone_size: NA; d_call: TRBD2; v_call: TRBV18; j_call: TRBJ2-7; cdr3_aa: CASSLLTSGRGDEQYF; cdr3_nt: TGTGCCAGCTCACTCCTTACTAGCGGGAGAGGTGACGAGCAGTACTTC
clone_size: NA; d_call: NA; v_call: TRBV7-7; j_call: TRBJ2-3; cdr3_aa: CASSFSGQSTDTQYF; cdr3_nt: TGTGCTAGCAGCTTTTCCGGACAGAGCACAGATACGCAGTATTTT
clone_size: NA; d_call: NA; v_call: TRBV28; j_call: TRBJ1-6; cdr3_aa: CASSLLGNSPLHF; cdr3_nt: TGTGCCAGCAGTTTACTGGGGAATTCACCCCTCCACTTT
clone_size: once; d_call: NA; v_call: TRBV18; j_call: TRBJ2-1; cdr3_aa: CASSPPVGNEQFF; cdr3_nt: TGTGCCAGCTCACCACCAGTGGGCAATGAGCAGTTCTTC
clone_size: NA; d_call: NA; v_call: TRBV25-1; j_call: TRBJ1-2; cdr3_aa: CASSEWPLGYTF; cdr3_nt: TGTGCCAGCAGTGAATGGCCCCTGGGCTACACCTTC
clone_size: NA; d_call: NA; v_call: TRBV6-5; j_call: TRBJ2-7; cdr3_aa: CASSYGPGVRDYEQYF; cdr3_nt: TGTGCCAGCAGTTATGGGCCAGGGGTGAGGGACTACGAGCAGTACTTC
clone_size: NA; d_call: TRBD1; v_call: TRBV5-7; j_call: TRBJ2-1; cdr3_aa: CASSPSLDRGNEQFF; cdr3_nt: TGTGCCAGCAGCCCATCTCTAGACAGGGGGAATGAGCAGTTCTTC
clone_size: NA; d_call: TRBD2; v_call: TRBV9; j_call: TRBJ2-5; cdr3_aa: CASSVLAGLQETQYF; cdr3_nt: TGTGCCAGCAGCGTTCTAGCGGGACTCCAAGAGACCCAGTACTTC
clone_size: NA; d_call: NA; v_call: TRBV6-4; j_call: TRBJ2-2; cdr3_aa: CASSSDANTGELFF; cdr3_nt: TGTGCCAGCAGTAGTGATGCGAACACCGGGGAGCTGTTTTTT
clone_size: NA; d_call: NA; v_call: TRBV9; j_call: TRBJ2-7; cdr3_aa: CASSVAVGSHYEQYF; cdr3_nt: TGTGCCAGCAGCGTAGCTGTCGGGAGCCACTACGAGCAGTACTTC
clone_size: NA; d_call: NA; v_call: TRBV6-5; j_call: TRBJ2-1; cdr3_aa: CASSYSRVSYNEQFF; cdr3_nt: TGTGCCAGCAGTTACTCGAGGGTATCCTACAATGAGCAGTTCTTC
clone_size: NA; d_call: NA; v_call: TRBV18; j_call: TRBJ1-4; cdr3_aa: CASSPGGLNEKLFF; cdr3_nt: TGTGCCAGCTCACCAGGCGGCCTTAATGAAAAACTGTTTTTT
clone_size: NA; d_call: NA; v_call: TRBV5-1; j_call: TRBJ2-7; cdr3_aa: CASSFSTLRRSVYEQYF; cdr3_nt: TGCGCCAGCAGCTTTTCCACCCTCAGGAGAAGCGTCTACGAGCAGTACTTC
clone_size: NA; d_call: NA; v_call: TRBV4-1; j_call: TRBJ1-1; cdr3_aa: CASSQPNRAEAFF; cdr3_nt: TGCGCCAGCAGCCAACCAAACAGGGCTGAAGCTTTCTTT
clone_size: NA; d_call: TRBD1; v_call: TRBV27; j_call: TRBJ1-5; cdr3_aa: CASSDRGNQPQHF; cdr3_nt: TGTGCCAGCAGTGACAGGGGCAATCAGCCCCAGCATTTT
clone_size: NA; d_call: NA; v_call: TRBV29-1; j_call: TRBJ1-2; cdr3_aa: CSVEYQRGYTF; cdr3_nt: TGCAGCGTTGAGTACCAGAGGGGCTACACCTTC
clone_size: NA; d_call: NA; v_call: TRBV15; j_call: TRBJ1-1; cdr3_aa: CATSRAQGVNTEAFF; cdr3_nt: TGTGCCACCAGCAGAGCACAGGGAGTGAACACTGAAGCTTTCTTT
clone_size: NA; d_call: NA; v_call: TRBV5-1; j_call: TRBJ1-4; cdr3_aa: CASSFDPQGEKLFF; cdr3_nt: TGCGCCAGCAGCTTCGACCCTCAGGGCGAAAAACTGTTTTTT
clone_size: NA; d_call: TRBD2; v_call: TRBV29-1; j_call: TRBJ2-5; cdr3_aa: CSVAKTSGGEETQYF; cdr3_nt: TGCAGCGTCGCTAAAACTAGCGGGGGGGAAGAGACCCAGTACTTC
clone_size: NA; d_call: NA; v_call: TRBV15; j_call: TRBJ1-2; cdr3_aa: CATSPSGAFHGYTF; cdr3_nt: TGTGCCACCAGCCCCTCAGGGGCGTTTCACGGCTACACCTTC
clone_size: NA; d_call: NA; v_call: TRBV6-5; j_call: TRBJ2-7; cdr3_aa: CASRPSGFYEQYF; cdr3_nt: TGTGCCAGCAGACCCAGCGGGTTCTACGAGCAGTACTTC
clone_size: NA; d_call: NA; v_call: TRBV6-5; j_call: TRBJ1-2; cdr3_aa: CASRGEGRDGYTF; cdr3_nt: TGTGCCAGCCGGGGAGAGGGACGGGATGGCTACACCTTC
clone_size: NA; d_call: TRBD2; v_call: TRBV10-2; j_call: TRBJ2-3; cdr3_aa: CASLPLLAGVDTQYF; cdr3_nt: TGCGCCAGCTTGCCCCTACTAGCGGGGGTGGATACGCAGTATTTT
clone_size: NA; d_call: NA; v_call: TRBV2; j_call: TRBJ2-3; cdr3_aa: CASTYHRDPGGETQYF; cdr3_nt: TGTGCCAGCACTTACCACCGGGACCCAGGGGGGGAAACGCAGTATTTT
clone_size: once; d_call: NA; v_call: TRBV5-1; j_call: TRBJ2-2; cdr3_aa: CASSLISVTGELFF; cdr3_nt: TGCGCCAGCAGCTTGATAAGCGTGACCGGGGAGCTGTTTTTT